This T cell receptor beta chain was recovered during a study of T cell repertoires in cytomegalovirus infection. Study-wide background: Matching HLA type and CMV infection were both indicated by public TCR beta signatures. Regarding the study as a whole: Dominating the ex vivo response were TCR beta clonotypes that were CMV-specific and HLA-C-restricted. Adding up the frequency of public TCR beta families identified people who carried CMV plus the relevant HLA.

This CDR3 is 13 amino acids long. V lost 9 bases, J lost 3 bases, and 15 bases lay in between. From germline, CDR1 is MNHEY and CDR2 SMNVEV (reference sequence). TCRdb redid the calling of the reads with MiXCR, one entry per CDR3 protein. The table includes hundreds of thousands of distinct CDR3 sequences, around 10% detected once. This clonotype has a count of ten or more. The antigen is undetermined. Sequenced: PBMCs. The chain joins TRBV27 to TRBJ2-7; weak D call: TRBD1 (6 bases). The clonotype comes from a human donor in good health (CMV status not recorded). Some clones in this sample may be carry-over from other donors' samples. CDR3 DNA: TGTGCCAGTAGGGGCAGGGGTATCTACGAGCAGTACTTC. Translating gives CASRGRGIYEQYF.